This is a list of T cell receptor beta chains from one sample in a study of blood T cell repertoires in COVID-19. The table came from immunoSEQ multiplex PCR; TCRdb's copy has only in-frame clones and leaves some out. Among some 350,000 clones listed, around 87% were seen once. The material sequenced was PBMCs or T cells enriched from blood (not recorded which). The receptors derive from a woman in her twenties or thirties who had recovered from COVID-19. The conserved cysteine and the conserved F or W are not part of the CDR3 here. The D gene is left open where the match is weak.

>TRBV6-5|TRBJ1-5|TRBD1
ASSYDRGGPQH
>TRBV5-1|TRBJ2-7|-
ASSEQGTPNEQY
>TRBV7-9|TRBJ1-1|-
ASSLVDFGGDEAF
>TRBV7-9|TRBJ1-5|TRBD1
ASSPGQPNQPQH
>TRBV20-1|TRBJ1-2|-
SASEGGVGYT
>TRBV7-2|TRBJ1-6|TRBD1
ASSFNRDSYSPLH
>TRBV29-1|TRBJ1-2|-
SVFGGYGYT
>TRBV4-1|TRBJ2-7|-
ASSLRDTSYEQY
>TRBV3-1/TRBV3-2|TRBJ1-2|-
ASSQTGQYGYT
>TRBV5-1|TRBJ2-1|TRBD2
ASSLPGLAGGNEQF
>TRBV18|TRBJ1-4|-
ASSPLATGTTNEKLF
>TRBV9|TRBJ1-1|-
ASSVATQGRTEAF
>TRBV6-2/TRBV6-3|TRBJ1-2|-
ASSLDKNYGYT
>TRBV12-3/TRBV12-4|TRBJ2-7|-
ASSLYVIEQY
>TRBV7-3|TRBJ2-3|-
ASSSTRTDTQY
>TRBV25-1|TRBJ1-6|-
ASSEYGEGNSPLH
>TRBV7-9|TRBJ1-5|TRBD1
ASSPGTVPNQPQH
>TRBV2|TRBJ2-7|TRBD1
ASSERDSNEQY
>TRBV5-4|TRBJ2-5|TRBD2
ASSRNQGGRGETQY
>TRBV7-2|TRBJ1-2|TRBD1
ASSLAQTGVGYGYT
>TRBV27|TRBJ2-7|-
ASSSLGGLYEQY
>TRBV2|TRBJ2-3|TRBD2
ASRRLAVPADTQY
>TRBV2|TRBJ2-7|-
ASMRDTNYEQY
>TRBV5-1|TRBJ2-5|TRBD2
ASSLGLAGVLQETQY
>TRBV9|TRBJ2-7|TRBD1
ASSGGQGSYEQY
>TRBV2|TRBJ2-1|TRBD2
ASSFLGLAVDNEQF
>TRBV5-1|TRBJ1-4|TRBD1
ASSLDGQGYEKLF
>TRBV2|TRBJ2-3|TRBD1
ATRDRGPDTQY
>TRBV5-1|TRBJ1-1|TRBD1
ASTGTGGTEAF